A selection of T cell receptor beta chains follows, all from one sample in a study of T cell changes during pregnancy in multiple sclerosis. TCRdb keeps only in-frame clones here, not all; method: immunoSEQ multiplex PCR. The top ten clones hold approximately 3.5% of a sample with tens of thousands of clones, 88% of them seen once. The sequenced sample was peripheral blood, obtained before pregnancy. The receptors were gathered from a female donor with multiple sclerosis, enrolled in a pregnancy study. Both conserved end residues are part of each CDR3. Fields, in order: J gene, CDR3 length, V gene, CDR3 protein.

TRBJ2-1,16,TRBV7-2,CASSSKGQGAMYEQFF
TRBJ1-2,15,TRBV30,CAWSVLSLQGIGYTF
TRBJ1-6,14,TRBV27,CASRTWTIESPLHF
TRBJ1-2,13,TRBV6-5,CATAVIGVATYTF
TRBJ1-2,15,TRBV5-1,CASSLDNHPNYGYTF
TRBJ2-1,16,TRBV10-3,CAISEGLGLAGNEQFF
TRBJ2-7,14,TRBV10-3,CATSAGTPSYEQYF
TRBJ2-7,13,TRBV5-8,CASSPGQTYEQYF
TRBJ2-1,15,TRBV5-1,CASSLRLAGVNEQFF
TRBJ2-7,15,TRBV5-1,CASSSLSGGRSEQYF
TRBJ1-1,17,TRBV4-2,CASSQQQGLRMNTEAFF
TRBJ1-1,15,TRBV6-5,CASSYSRSSDSEAFF
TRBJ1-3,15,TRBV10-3,CAISAAEDSGNTIYF
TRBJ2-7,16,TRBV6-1,CASSVATSGADYEQYF
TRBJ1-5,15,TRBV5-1,CASSLSGESNQPQHF
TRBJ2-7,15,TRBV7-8,CASTQSGTRPYEQYF
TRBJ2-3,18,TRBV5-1,CASSLFVDRSYNTDTQYF
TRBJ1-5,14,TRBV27,CASKSRDRNQPQHF
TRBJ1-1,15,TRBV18,CASSPSGQGSGEAFF
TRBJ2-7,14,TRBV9,CASSVESGGYEQYF
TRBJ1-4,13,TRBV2,CASRDRGWEKLFF
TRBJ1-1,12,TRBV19,CASSIPGGEAFF
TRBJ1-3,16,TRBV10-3,CASKGTQGLSGNTIYF
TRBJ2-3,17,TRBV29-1,CSVAPISGDGRTDTQYF
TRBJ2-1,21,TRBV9,CASSARFPGLAGGPSYNEQFF
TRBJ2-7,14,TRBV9,CASSVDSESLEQYF
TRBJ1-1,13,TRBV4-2,CASSQGANTEAFF
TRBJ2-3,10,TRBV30,CAWSTGTQYF
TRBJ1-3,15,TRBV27,CASSPFTGPGNTIYF
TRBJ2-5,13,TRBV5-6,CASSPQFQETQYF
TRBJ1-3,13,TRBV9,CASSVGGGNTIYF
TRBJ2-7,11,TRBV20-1,CSATATYEQYF
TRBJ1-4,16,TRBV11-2,CASTLDPGLSNEKLFF
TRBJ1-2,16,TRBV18,CASSPESPLAHSGYTF
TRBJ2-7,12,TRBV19,CASRSGQYEQYF
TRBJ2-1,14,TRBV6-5,CASRYYEQNNEQFF
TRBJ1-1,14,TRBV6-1,CASSERGAGTEAFF
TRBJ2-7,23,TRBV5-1,CASKRGQQDPGLAGGPEAYEQYF
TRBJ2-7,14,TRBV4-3,CASSQGLQPSEQYF
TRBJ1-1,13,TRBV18,CASSRTADTEAFF
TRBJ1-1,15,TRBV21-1,CASSKLLQENTEAFF
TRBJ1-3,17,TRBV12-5,CASGLGAAGTLGNTIYF
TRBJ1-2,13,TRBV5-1,CASYSGDGYGYTF
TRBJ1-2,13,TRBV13,CASSAGLNYGYTF
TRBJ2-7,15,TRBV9,CASSVDLAGVYEQYF
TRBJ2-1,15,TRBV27,CASSSAGADYNEQFF
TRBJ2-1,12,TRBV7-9,CASGRGKNEQFF
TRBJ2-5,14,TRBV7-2,CASRATGTGETQYF
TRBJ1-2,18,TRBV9,CASSVLAAPIRSRGGYTF
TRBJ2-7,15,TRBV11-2,CASSLLLAFTYEQYF
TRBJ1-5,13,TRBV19,CASSARGRQPQHF
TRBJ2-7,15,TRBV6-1,CASSEQDSPAYEQYF
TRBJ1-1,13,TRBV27,CASSAGVNTEAFF
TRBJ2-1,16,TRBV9,CASSVGAGGLYNEQFF
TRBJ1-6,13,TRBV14,CASSPMRISPLHF